This entry features one TCR beta chain sequence. Antigen unknown. The germline V gene has CDR1 SGHKS and CDR2 YYEKEE (reference sequence). Trimming stripped 3 bases from V and 3 bases from J, with 16 bases between. This CDR3 spans 15 amino acids. This record comes from a study of CD8 T cells in ankylosing spondylitis. General study findings and limits: Reported data indicate significant enrichment of disease-linked clones within matched ankylosing spondylitis synovial fluid. In reactive arthritis synovial fluid and blood, some motif variants had been reported before. What seemed typical of ankylosing spondylitis blood was a TCR beta motif built from about eight highly homologous variants. Clones that were linked to disease were CD8+ and were relatively rare in peripheral blood.

TCRdb passed the 5' RACE reads through MiXCR, listing each CDR3 protein once. The data contain roughly 670,000 distinct CDR3 sequences, roughly 19% of them seen just once; the ten biggest clones take up 15% to 20%. The chain employs TRBV5-5 and TRBJ2-7; no clear D. The clonotype originates from a male donor with ankylosing spondylitis. Source material: blood, either unsorted or a sorted T cell fraction (not recorded which). Here the CDR3 DNA reads TGTGCCAGCAGCTCCCAGGCTGGTTGGGGCTACGAGCAGTACTTC. It codes for CASSSQAGWGYEQYF.